These T cell receptor delta chains were read from a single sample in a study of gamma-delta chains in newborns, infants, children. TCRdb repeated clone calling on the reads with CATT. The sample lists more than 9,000 delta-chain clones, approximately 9.1% occurring once. The sequenced material came from blood. The receptors stem from a child who was a newborn, infant or young child, either healthy, febrile or measles-vaccinated (not recorded which). Each CDR3 is given with its conserved first and last residue.

j_gene: TRDJ1; v_gene: TRDV2; CDR3aa: CAYDTWGITRDKLIF
j_gene: TRDJ3; v_gene: TRDV2; CDR3aa: CACDSLLGDTNAPESSWDTRQMFF
j_gene: TRDJ1; v_gene: TRDV1; CDR3aa: CALGELAALGAYTDKLIF
j_gene: TRDJ3; v_gene: TRDV2; CDR3aa: CACDTLGDLSSWDTRQMFF
j_gene: TRDJ3; v_gene: TRDV2; CDR3aa: CACDTVGAWDTRQMFF
j_gene: TRDJ3; v_gene: TRDV2; CDR3aa: CACDTAGGHSWDTRQMFF
j_gene: TRDJ3; v_gene: TRDV2; CDR3aa: CACDTLFSLGPSNGDTRQMFF
j_gene: TRDJ1; v_gene: TRDV2; CDR3aa: CACDYIHTKGTDKLIF
j_gene: TRDJ1; v_gene: TRDV2; CDR3aa: CACDLLGVQLYTNKLIF
j_gene: TRDJ1; v_gene: TRDV2; CDR3aa: CACDTVGPVASRDKLIF
j_gene: TRDJ1; v_gene: TRDV2; CDR3aa: CACDGLGGGSDKLIF
j_gene: TRDJ3; v_gene: TRDV2; CDR3aa: CACDTVGGSSWDTRQMFF
j_gene: TRDJ1; v_gene: TRDV1; CDR3aa: CALGDADFPTGDTGTDKLIF
j_gene: TRDJ3; v_gene: TRDV2; CDR3aa: CACDTGGPSSWDTRQMFF
j_gene: TRDJ3; v_gene: TRDV2; CDR3aa: CACDTVVGDTSACDTRQMFF
j_gene: TRDJ2; v_gene: TRDV2; CDR3aa: CACDTVGETAQLFF
j_gene: TRDJ2; v_gene: TRDV2; CDR3aa: CACGTWGTRGAQLFF
j_gene: TRDJ3; v_gene: TRDV2; CDR3aa: CACDTGGYASWDTRQMFF
j_gene: TRDJ1; v_gene: TRDV3; CDR3aa: CASNWGIYRDKLIF
j_gene: TRDJ3; v_gene: TRDV2; CDR3aa: CACDGISWDTRQMFF
j_gene: TRDJ1; v_gene: TRDV2; CDR3aa: CACDTVSSRLGDNTDKLIF
j_gene: TRDJ3; v_gene: TRDV2; CDR3aa: CACDTVVGDNSAWDTRQMFF
j_gene: TRDJ1; v_gene: TRDV1; CDR3aa: CALGEIWKSPFGISTDKLIF
j_gene: TRDJ1; v_gene: TRDV2; CDR3aa: CACDTVSGGFGDKLIF
j_gene: TRDJ1; v_gene: TRDV2; CDR3aa: CACDTVGGGYVSTDKLIF
j_gene: TRDJ3; v_gene: TRDV2; CDR3aa: CACDTVGDEGAWDTRQMFF
j_gene: TRDJ1; v_gene: TRDV2; CDR3aa: CACDSLGDSFGGYTDKLIF
j_gene: TRDJ3; v_gene: TRDV2; CDR3aa: CACDVTGGYSWDTRQMFF
j_gene: TRDJ1; v_gene: TRDV2; CDR3aa: CACATGVVTGGYKDKLIF
j_gene: TRDJ3; v_gene: TRDV2; CDR3aa: CACDTPARLGDTPSSWDTRQMFF
j_gene: TRDJ1; v_gene: TRDV1; CDR3aa: CALGETFWPFHVLGVTTERYTDKPIF
j_gene: TRDJ2; v_gene: TRDV1; CDR3aa: CALARALTAQLFF
j_gene: TRDJ1; v_gene: TRDV2; CDR3aa: CACDTVPTGGYVKVEDTDKLIF
j_gene: TRDJ3; v_gene: TRDV2; CDR3aa: CACGTLGDTTPWDTRQMFF
j_gene: TRDJ1; v_gene: TRDV2; CDR3aa: CACDTVVGTGGYPYTDKLIF
j_gene: TRDJ1; v_gene: TRDV2; CDR3aa: CACDTVGTGGWKTDKLIF
j_gene: TRDJ1; v_gene: TRDV2; CDR3aa: CACDPLGDHGDKLIF
j_gene: TRDJ1; v_gene: TRDV2; CDR3aa: CACDSLGEQENTDKLIF
j_gene: TRDJ2; v_gene: TRDV2; CDR3aa: CACDVLGDTAQLFF
j_gene: TRDJ1; v_gene: TRDV1; CDR3aa: CALGARPSYHTGGPTDKLIF
j_gene: TRDJ3; v_gene: TRDV2; CDR3aa: CACDNTGGYSWDTRQMFF
j_gene: TRDJ1; v_gene: TRDV1; CDR3aa: CALGGYSSFFLLGDSYTDKLIF
j_gene: TRDJ1; v_gene: TRDV2; CDR3aa: CACDGISGAYTDKLIF
j_gene: TRDJ1; v_gene: TRDV2; CDR3aa: CACDTVGVGGSGRFDKLIF
j_gene: TRDJ1; v_gene: TRDV2; CDR3aa: CACDLLGDTSAYDKLIF
j_gene: TRDJ3; v_gene: TRDV2; CDR3aa: CACDTVEGTGGRSWDTRQMFF
j_gene: TRDJ1; v_gene: TRDV2; CDR3aa: CACDTVGIGADKLIF
j_gene: TRDJ1; v_gene: TRDV2; CDR3aa: CACDTVSVYTDKLIF
j_gene: TRDJ3; v_gene: TRDV2; CDR3aa: CACDTGGYRESWDTRQMFF
j_gene: TRDJ1; v_gene: TRDV2; CDR3aa: CACDTVGVNTDKLIF
j_gene: TRDJ2; v_gene: TRDV2; CDR3aa: CACDTVWGIPNRQTAQLFF
j_gene: TRDJ1; v_gene: TRAV29/DV5; CDR3aa: CAASEVNYASEDWGIRLTYTDKLIF
j_gene: TRDJ1; v_gene: TRDV1; CDR3aa: CALGTGGYAGKLIF
j_gene: TRDJ3; v_gene: TRDV2; CDR3aa: CACDTLGDGSWDTRQMFF
j_gene: TRDJ1; v_gene: TRDV2; CDR3aa: CACDPLHTGLGDTTDKLIF
j_gene: TRDJ3; v_gene: TRDV2; CDR3aa: CACDNGLLGDVTWDTRQMFF
j_gene: TRDJ1; v_gene: TRDV2; CDR3aa: CACDTVGGPYTDKLIF
j_gene: TRDJ2; v_gene: TRDV2; CDR3aa: CACDAILGDVALTAQLFF
j_gene: TRDJ3; v_gene: TRDV2; CDR3aa: CACDKILGSSWDTRQMFF
j_gene: TRDJ1; v_gene: TRDV1; CDR3aa: CALGADKIRRGHGTDKLIF